This entry describes one T cell receptor (beta chain). Its antigen is undetermined. The data belong to a study of persistence of HIV-infected CD4 T cells. Study context: Blood samples, up to 180 mL, came from multiple time points, except a couple of leukapheresis donors sampled once. Study findings and constraints: Degenerate expanded CDR3beta sequences were enriched among CMV- and Gag-responding cells.

Cells were stimulated nonspecifically with anti-CD3/anti-CD28 magnetic beads. Responding CD4+ T cells were sorted by upregulation of both CD40 ligand and CD69. The libraries were made with immunoSEQ version 4 in survey mode. Each sample used up to about 1 ug genomic DNA diluted to about 10 ng/uL. The assay was immunoSEQ multiplex PCR, and TCRdb's table has in-frame clones only and misses some. The table lists around 40,000 clones, about 88% of them singletons. This clonotype was sampled from an adult woman with HIV who was CMV-seropositive. Source: CD4+ T cells sorted from PBMCs after approximately 18-hour stimulation, taken from a patient who received antiretroviral therapy.

Written as DNA, the CDR3 is TGTGCCAGCAGCCTGATGTTTAGTGGGATCGCTGGCACAGATACGCAGTATTTT. The encoded protein is CASSLMFSGIAGTDTQYF. This sequence joins TRBV5-8 and TRBJ2-3; no firm D call. The germline gives CDR1 SGHTS, CDR2 YDEGEE. The CDR3 totals 18 residues. Trimming took off 4 bases at V and 1 base at J, with 22 bases between the two ends.